What follows are 22 T cell receptor beta chains derived from one specimen sequenced in a study of blood T cells in healthy people across ages. A J-beta primer mix and a sample-barcoded 5' primer were used in a second PCR of roughly 7 to 12 cycles. TCRdb analysed the 5' RACE reads with MiXCR anew, one entry per CDR3 protein. The table includes 700,000 to 850,000 distinct CDR3 sequences, roughly 34% detected once. Input material: blood. The origin of the receptors is a man between 18 and 35 years old in good health.

The chain combines TRBV20-1 with TRBJ1-1; no firm D call. The CDR3 runs to 12 residues. The germline gives CDR1 DFQATT, CDR2 SNEGSKA (reference sequence). Trimming pared 6 bases from V and 6 bases from J, leaving 14 bases between. Written as DNA, the CDR3 is TGCAGTGCCCTAAACCCGGTCTCTGAAGCTTTCTTT. This sequence encodes CSALNPVSEAFF.

This clonotype has just one count. The V gene is TRBV7-2, the J gene TRBJ2-1; unclear D gene. Per the germline V gene, CDR1 is SGHTA and CDR2 is FQGNSA. This CDR3 is 16 amino acids long. V dropped 4 bases and J dropped 10 bases, with 23 bases sitting between them. The CDR3, as DNA: TGTGCCAGCAGCTCAGCTGTCGGAATAGGAACCTACGAGCAGTTCTTC. Translating it yields CASSSAVGIGTYEQFF.

The chain links TRBV20-1 to TRBJ1-4; D remains unclear. The CDR3 is made up of 14 amino acids. The germline V gene has CDR1 DFQATT and CDR2 SNEGSKA (reference sequence). V was pared by 3 bases and J by 2 bases, with 10 bases between. This chain's CDR3 is CSASQGSTNEKLFF. In DNA, the CDR3 is TGCAGTGCTAGTCAAGGTTCGACTAATGAAAAACTGTTTTTT.

The chain has TRBV5-4 and TRBJ1-2; D remains ambiguous. Per germline, CDR1 SGHNT and CDR2 YYREEE (reference sequence). This CDR3 comprises 16 residues. V was cut by 4 bases and J by 7 bases, with 23 bases left in between. CDR3 coding DNA: TGTGCCAGCAGCCCCAACGCGGAGGGCAATCGGCGTGGCTACACCTTC. Its protein product is CASSPNAEGNRRGYTF.

V is TRBV7-2 and J is TRBJ1-5; TRBD1 is a possible D gene (6 bases). The CDR3 is 15 amino acids. V was trimmed by 2 bases and J by 6 bases, leaving 14 bases between them. CDR1 is SGHTA and CDR2 is FQGNSA in the germline V gene. Here the CDR3 reads CASSLRGSGIQPQHF. CDR3 sequence (DNA): TGTGCCAGCAGCTTAAGGGGGTCCGGCATTCAGCCCCAGCATTTT. The entire variable domain, with the rest obtained from reference TRBV7-2 and TRBJ1-5, is as follows: GAGVSQSPSNKVTEKGKDVELRCDPISGHTALYWYRQSLGQGLEFLIYFQGNSAPDKSGLPSDRFSAERTGGSVSTLTIQRTQQEDSAVYLCASSLRGSGIQPQHFGDGTRLSIL.

In this sample, this clonotype turned up a few times. The chain links TRBV27 to TRBJ1-1; perhaps TRBD1 as D (5 bases). The CDR3 extends over 13 amino acids. V gave up 6 bases and J gave up 3 bases, with 11 bases separating them. Germline CDR1 reads MNHEY; CDR2 reads SMNVEV (reference sequence). The CDR3 here is CASRKQGDTEAFF. The DNA of the CDR3 is TGTGCCAGCAGGAAACAAGGGGACACTGAAGCTTTCTTT.

This clonotype was seen at least ten times. The chain joins TRBV4-3 to TRBJ2-1, with a tentative D call TRBD1 (6 bases). The CDR3 has 18 amino acids. The V gene lost 1 base and the J gene lost 7 bases, with 23 bases spanning the gap. Germline-derived CDR1 and CDR2 are LGHNA and YSLEER. The CDR3 DNA reads as TGCGCCAGCAGCCAAGTAATTGGAGACAGGTCCGCAATGAATGAGCAGTTCTTC. It encodes CASSQVIGDRSAMNEQFF.

This chain uses TRBV6-1 with TRBJ1-6; the D gene is possibly TRBD1 (6 bases). The CDR3 length is 13 residues. The germline V gene has CDR1 MNHNS and CDR2 SASEGT. V lost 2 bases and J 14 bases, leaving 13 bases between the germline ends. CDR3 bases: TGTGCCAGCAGTGAAACAGGGAGATTGGCCCTCCACTTT. It codes for CASSETGRLALHF.

The chain carries TRBV12-3 or TRBV12-4 and TRBJ2-3; tentatively, D is TRBD2 (6 bases). V lost 6 bases and J 0 bases, leaving 13 bases between the germline ends. The CDR3 is 15 residues long. The CDR3 sequence is CASSGGVVSTDTQYF. The DNA of the CDR3 is TGTGCCAGCAGCGGGGGTGTGGTTAGCACAGATACGCAGTATTTT.

This clonotype was observed many times. This chain joins TRBV12-3 or TRBV12-4 and TRBJ2-1; D is perhaps TRBD1 (6 bases). The CDR3 length is 14 residues. The V end was cut by 5 bases, the J end by 4 bases, with 12 bases between. CDR3 DNA: TGTGCCAGCAGTCAAGAGGACAGTTACAATGAGCAGTTCTTC. Protein sequence: CASSQEDSYNEQFF.

This clonotype was found once. This chain uses TRBV20-1 with TRBJ2-3, with 9 bases aligning to TRBD2. Germline-derived CDR1 and CDR2 are DFQATT and SNEGSKA (reference sequence). The CDR3 has 13 amino acids. J gave up 5 bases and V 7 bases, and 7 bases lay outside the gene matches. This CDR3 reads CSGGGAAGDTQYF. The CDR3, as DNA: TGCAGTGGCGGGGGGGCAGCAGGAGATACGCAGTATTTT.

V and J are TRBV12-3 or TRBV12-4 and TRBJ1-5; perhaps TRBD1 as D (5 bases). Trimming shortened V by 10 bases and J by 5 bases, and 21 bases separated the two germline ends. There are 15 residues in the CDR3. The CDR3 is CATTKSGGDHQPQHF. In nucleotides, the CDR3 is TGTGCCACCACGAAGAGCGGAGGGGATCATCAGCCCCAGCATTTT.

This clonotype was seen only a few times. The CDR3 sequence is CASSGQTGKDEKLFF. CDR3 in DNA: TGTGCCAGCAGCGGCCAGACAGGGAAGGATGAAAAACTGTTTTTT. The chain uses TRBV7-2 and TRBJ1-4; 7 bases fit TRBD1. V gave up 5 bases and J gave up 6 bases; unmatched junction bases: 9. This CDR3 is built from 15 residues. Germline CDR1 and CDR2: SGHTA and FQGNSA.

The V and J genes are TRBV7-2 and TRBJ2-5; D may be TRBD1 (6 bases). The CDR3 spans 14 residues. Germline lookup yields CDR1 SGHTA and CDR2 FQGNSA. V was trimmed by 4 bases and J by 1 base, leaving 10 bases between them. The CDR3 nucleotides read TGTGCCAGCAGCTCCAACAGGGTCCAAGAGACCCAGTACTTC. Translation: CASSSNRVQETQYF.

A word on this clonotype: This sequence may be a read error, since a much larger clone differs from it by one base. The rearrangement joins TRBV7-2 to TRBJ1-2; 7 bases agree with TRBD1. CDR1 and CDR2 (germline): SGHTA, FQGNSA. The CDR3 length is 14 residues. Trimming removed 5 bases from V and 7 bases from J; junction bases left unmatched: 10. The CDR3 loop reads CASSVPTGEPGYTF. In nucleotides, the CDR3 is TGTGCCAGCAGCGTACCTACAGGGGAACCTGGCTACACCTTC.

J is TRBJ2-3 and V is TRBV12-3 or TRBV12-4; D remains ambiguous. Trimming cost V 5 bases and J 7 bases, with 16 bases left between them. CDR3 length: 14 amino acids. CDR3 DNA sequence: TGTGCCAGCAGTGTTCGGACCGATCGTAATACGCAGTATTTT. It codes for CASSVRTDRNTQYF.

V usage is TRBV9 and J usage is TRBJ2-1, with 14 nucleotides matching TRBD2. After removal of 3 bases from V and 15 bases from J, the junction contained 17 bases not matched to a gene. CDR1 is SGDLS, CDR2 YYNGEE, per germline. The CDR3 covers 17 residues. The CDR3 DNA is TGTGCCAGCAGCGCGGGACTAGCGGGGGCTTCCTACAATGGGCTGTTCTTC. This translates into CASSAGLAGASYNGLFF.

DNA of the CDR3: TGTGCCAGCAGTTACTCCAAGGTCCAGGGCTTCGATGAGCAGTTCTTC. This codes for CASSYSKVQGFDEQFF. The chain employs TRBV6-6 and TRBJ2-1; TRBD1 is a possible D gene (5 bases). The length of the CDR3 is 16 residues. Trimming stripped 0 bases from V and 8 bases from J, with 17 bases between. The germline V gene has CDR1 MNHNY and CDR2 SVGAGI (reference sequence).

This clonotype was detected many times. The rearrangement uses TRBV9 and TRBJ2-7; TRBD1 aligns across 8 bases. V shed 0 bases and J 2 bases; nucleotides not matched to a gene: 4. Germline V gene data show CDR1 as SGDLS and CDR2 as YYNGEE. The CDR3 runs 15 residues. The CDR3 coding sequence is TGTGCCAGCAGCGTAGCCGGACAGGGCCCCTACGAGCAGTACTTC. Translating it yields CASSVAGQGPYEQYF. The variable domain in full, with the rest retrieved from reference TRBV9 and TRBJ2-7, is DSGVTQTPKHLITATGQRVTLRCSPRSGDLSVYWYQQSLDQGLQFLIQYYNGEERAKGNILERFSAQQFPDLHSELNLSSLELGDSALYFCASSVAGQGPYEQYFGPGTRLTVT.

In its sample, this clonotype was seen a few times. The CDR3 here is CASRVSDRGRRYGYTF. For the CDR3, the DNA is TGTGCCAGCAGAGTATCGGACAGGGGAAGACGCTATGGCTACACCTTC. The V gene is TRBV2, the J gene TRBJ1-2, with 9 bases identical to TRBD1. The V gene's germline CDR1 is SNHLY and CDR2 FYNNEI. This CDR3 is built from 16 residues. Germline trimming cut 6 bases from V and 4 bases from J; bases unmatched to any gene: 12. Full variable domain (rest looked up from reference TRBV2 and TRBJ1-2): EPEVTQTPSHQVTQMGQEVILRCVPISNHLYFYWYRQILGQKVEFLVSFYNNEISEKSEIFDDQFSVERPDGSNFTLKIRSTKLEDSAMYFCASRVSDRGRRYGYTFGSGTRLTVV.

The genes are TRBV7-9 and TRBJ2-1; 8 bases are a match to TRBD1. J gave up 8 bases and V 5 bases, and 11 bases lay outside the gene matches. The germline V gene has CDR1 SEHNR and CDR2 FQNEAQ (reference sequence). The CDR3 is 15 residues long. The CDR3 nucleotides are TGTGCCAGCAGCACGAGGACAGGGTACTCCGATGAGCAGTTCTTC. It specifies CASSTRTGYSDEQFF.

The rearrangement uses TRBV21-1 and TRBJ1-6; no check of the table's D call, TRBD1, against the DNA was made. TRBV21-1 constitutes a pseudogene. The CDR3 is made up of 16 amino acids. CDR3: CATTPGGGSYNSPLHF. CDR3 nucleotides: TGTGCCACCACACCCGGGGGAGGCTCCTATAATTCACCCCTCCACTTT.